This T cell receptor beta chain was found in a study of PD-1 blockade in classical Hodgkin lymphoma (dated by TCRdb to 2018 to 2020). Regarding the research as a whole: Nivolumab dosing was 3 mg/kg intravenously every 2 weeks, continuing until either disease progression or unacceptable toxicity. The study used CyTOF and TCR beta sequencing to define a peripheral blood immune signature of response to PD-1 blockade in classical Hodgkin lymphoma. Summary of the overall study and its limitations: Diversity was lower in patients who began nivolumab less than 1 year after ASCT, so these patients were left out of later analyses to avoid confounding by immune reconstitution. Baseline TCR diversity was reported to be lower in newly diagnosed patients than in healthy donors, and even lower in relapsed/refractory patients. Trial patients achieving complete response had baseline diversity similar to newly diagnosed patients, whereas partial responders and progressors had significantly lower diversity. Only a single clinical trial cohort was studied, and what caused the repertoire differences, possibly disease activity or prior therapy, remained undefined. CD4+ but not CD8+ TCR diversity rose significantly by C4D1 (p=0.0027 vs p=0.16), most apparent in complete responders (p=0.02).

The CDR1 and CDR2 encoded by the germline V gene are SQVTM and ANQGSEA. Trimming costs V 0 bases and J 7 bases, and their ends lie 7 bases apart. The CDR3 spans 11 residues, from the cysteine through the phenylalanine. Solely the CDR3 DNA is kept, with 33 bases framed from the first base. In the case of this clone: What antigen it recognizes has not been identified. Base qualities are not recorded, but no much larger clone differs from it by a single base.

Interpreted using the paper, the time point label stands for: cycle 2 day 1 (C2D1) of nivolumab. Relapse after autologous stem cell transplantation had occurred in all trial patients, and cohorts A, B and C were distinguished by prior brentuximab vedotin exposure. The trial cohort comprised some 60 patients with relapsed/refractory classical Hodgkin lymphoma whose best overall responses were complete response, partial response or progressive disease. Single-agent nivolumab was administered to trial patients in the multi-cohort phase II CheckMate 205 trial. An independent review committee assessed best overall response using the 2007 International Working Group response criteria. Trial PBMCs were collected just before the start of nivolumab (C1D1) and during therapy at cycle 2 day 1 and cycle 4 day 1. Peripheral blood was collected in 8 mL Vacutainer Cell Preparation Tubes, from which PBMCs were isolated by centrifugation and then cryopreserved.

The Qiagen DNeasy kit was used to extract genomic DNA both from unsorted PBMCs and from the negatively selected CD4+ and CD8+ fractions. TCR beta CDR3 regions were amplified by immunoSEQ multiplex PCR using primers annealing to V and J segments. Amplification bias was minimized using a synthetic immune receptor repertoire, and residual bias was removed computationally after sequencing. In the paper's pipeline: Custom Python scripts were used to quantify repertoire diversity as the Shannon entropy index. Unsorted, CD4+ and CD8+ repertoires were analyzed separately, except in combined analyses where CD4+ and CD8+ sequences were merged in silico. A clone counted as expanded when the clone's frequency after treatment rose at least 2-fold relative to C1D1, and clones undetected at baseline were given a pseudocount of 0.5. Singleton clones were defined as clones with 0 or 1 copy at C1D1, and non-singleton clones were defined as clones with 2 or more copies. Clones expanded in unsorted samples were labelled as CD4+, CD8+ or unknown by matching protein sequences in sorted samples from the same patient. Wilcoxon tests on paired samples were used to test changes in diversity from C1D1 to C4D1. TCRdb limited this immuneACCESS table to in-frame rearrangements with V and J called. A share of clones is missing; checked studies link under half to unresolved V genes, and the rest is unexplained. The V and J calls and clone size come from that table; D and trimming were worked out from the DNA. The sample yields tens of thousands of clones; 89% were counted once. The ten largest clones capture about 10% of the sample.

The rearrangement joined TRBV29-1 to TRBJ2-7; a confident D gene designation cannot be given. The clonotype comes from a human donor with classical Hodgkin lymphoma. This specimen consisted of peripheral blood mononuclear cells (PBMCs), obtained before the second cycle of nivolumab. The encoded CDR3 is CSVEEGLEQYF. DNA sequence: TGCAGCGTTGAAGAAGGGCTAGAGCAGTACTTC.